Listed below are T cell receptor beta chains from one sample, sequenced in a study of T cells in Graves' hyperthyroidism and ophthalmopathy. MiXCR was run by TCRdb on the multiplex PCR reads, yielding one entry per CDR3 protein. The sample consists of roughly 300,000 distinct CDR3 sequences, about 20% of them appearing once. The sequenced sample was blood. These receptors all come from a woman aged 50 to 60 with Graves' hyperthyroidism. CDR3s include the opening cysteine and the closing phenylalanine or tryptophan. Each record gives: V gene, J gene, CDR3 protein.

>TRBV15|TRBJ2-2
CATSRDRGRAVGELFF
>TRBV6-1|TRBJ2-2
CAAQSNTGELFF
>TRBV4-1|TRBJ2-1
CASSQVLAGGRSFF
>TRBV2|TRBJ1-1
CASSAGSTEAFF
>TRBV28|TRBJ1-5
CASSFGGQWGNQPQHF
>TRBV10-3|TRBJ1-2
CAISESIQAYGYTF
>TRBV7-6|TRBJ2-7
CASSSPGGTSSYEQYF
>TRBV12-3/TRBV12-4|TRBJ2-2
CASSEMAGGRSTGELFF
>TRBV6-1|TRBJ1-2
CASSPWTGTPYGYTF
>TRBV28|TRBJ2-7
CASRKRTGFDEQYF
>TRBV10-3|TRBJ2-5
CAISESSGSASGGRETQYF
>TRBV28|TRBJ2-6
CASSFMGTGANVLTF
>TRBV11-2|TRBJ1-4
CASSLSGTGGLTNEKLFF
>TRBV19|TRBJ1-1
CASSIPGTANTEAFF
>TRBV11-2|TRBJ2-1
CASSSNGTGRGNEQFF
>TRBV19|TRBJ2-7
CASSIVRGGSYEQYF
>TRBV13|TRBJ1-4
CASSLEGPMPGKLFF
>TRBV7-2|TRBJ2-1
CASSLVGLDYNEQFF
>TRBV28|TRBJ1-5
CASSLSSGPRWSNQPQHF
>TRBV24-1|TRBJ2-3
CATSDTGGRSTDTQYF
>TRBV28|TRBJ1-2
CASRSVNYGYTF
>TRBV7-8|TRBJ2-5
CASSWVGSRGTQYF
>TRBV12-3/TRBV12-4|TRBJ1-6
CASSLGTRGSGGSPLHF
>TRBV7-8|TRBJ1-2
CASSLDGGNYGYTF
>TRBV6-1|TRBJ1-2
CASSYGGLDYGYTF
>TRBV7-8|TRBJ1-3
CASSLDYPLFSGNTIYF
>TRBV5-1|TRBJ2-1
CASSQGHEQFF